Below, one TCR beta chain is given with its context. In its sample, this clonotype was seen many times. This clone's antigen is unknown. Per-base qualities were not stored, and no clone one base away is much larger. V trim: 6 bases; J trim: 7 bases; unmatched bases: 8. Including cysteine and phenylalanine, the CDR3 has 15 amino acids. The retained sequence is limited to the CDR3, 45 bases, with the frame set at the first base. CDR1 MNHEY and CDR2 SVGAGI were looked up in the germline V gene. The data derive from a study of T-cell reconstitution after alpha-beta-depleted transplantation in children (dated by TCRdb to about 2016). Describing the broader study: T-cell immune reconstitution after TCRalphabeta/CD19-depleted allogeneic hematopoietic cell transplantation in children was quantitatively tracked in the study by means of TCR repertoire profiling. The study at large found these results: The apparently early alphabetaT-cell count recovery about two months after transplant was reportedly dependent on only several hundred rapidly expanded clones derived from non-depleted graft cells. In some patients, the high TCRbeta diversity seen at day 60 was put down to recipient T cells and intrathymic progenitors that had survived conditioning. Over subsequent months, a decline in hyperexpanded clone frequencies was noted, and after one year, T-cell counts and TCRbeta diversity were mostly ascribed to newly produced T cells.

In light of the paper, this sample's treatment or condition label describes: allogeneic hematopoietic cell transplantation with graft depleted of TCRalphabeta T cells and CD19 B cells. The transplant recipients were children given TCRalphabeta/CD19-depleted allogeneic hematopoietic cell grafts. Receptors were amplified or captured by PCR. For sequencing, an Illumina HiSeq 2500 was employed. To normalize quantification of the TCRbeta repertoire, the TCR libraries were built with molecular barcoding that relied on unique molecular identifiers. TCRdb cleaned the public reads at Q25 with fastp, built clones with MiXCR and kept in-frame beta chains. For every CDR3 protein sequence, its rows merge into one entry that carries the most common genes and DNA. The sample includes roughly 160,000 distinct CDR3 sequences, with 11% observed a single time. Clones ranked in the top ten supply 13% of the sample.

This TCR derives from a boy younger than 10 with acute myeloid leukemia, due to receive a stem cell transplant. This material consisted of PBMCs, taken before TCRalphabeta/CD19-depleted stem cell transplant. The chain employs TRBV6-5 and TRBJ2-7; TRBD2 fits 14 bases in the junction. The DNA sequence is given as TGTGCCAGCAGCAGCGGGACTAGCGGGAGTGATGAGCAGTACTTC. It is translated as CASSSGTSGSDEQYF.